This T cell receptor beta chain was documented in a study of blood T cell repertoires in COVID-19. Study-level background: T cells, B-cell-depleted T cells, or PBMCs supplied cDNA or gDNA.

Repertoires were generated with immunoSEQ multiplex PCR, while TCRdb's copy carries only in-frame clones and drops some. Of about 330,000 clones in the sample, around 90% were seen once. The TCR was taken from a man between 18 and 35 years old who had recovered from COVID-19. Sequencing was carried out using peripheral blood.

The CDR3 DNA follows: TGTGCCAGTAGTATCCCGACAGGGACTTATGGCTACACCTTC. Translating gives CASSIPTGTYGYTF. The chain combines TRBV19 with TRBJ1-2, with 7 bases identical to TRBD1. This CDR3 comprises 14 residues. V lost 3 bases, J lost 5 bases, and 6 bases stayed unmatched. In germline, CDR1 is LNHDA, CDR2 SQIVND (reference sequence).